One and the same sample provided the 24 T cell receptor beta chains below, sequenced in a study of CD8 T cells in ankylosing spondylitis. TCRdb re-called the 5' RACE reads through MiXCR, storing one row per CDR3 protein. The profile shows 200,000 to 250,000 distinct CDR3 sequences, around 24% of them singletons. Sequencing input: blood, either unsorted or a sorted T cell fraction (not recorded which). Receptor source: a male donor with ankylosing spondylitis or in good health (not recorded which).

The chain links TRBV6-1 to TRBJ2-7; 8 bases fit TRBD1. This CDR3 has 14 residues. With V trimmed by 5 bases and J by 2 bases, 5 bases remained unmatched. The V gene's germline CDR1 is MNHNS and CDR2 SASEGT. This chain's CDR3 is CASSPRTGTYEQYF. CDR3 nucleotide sequence: TGTGCCAGCAGTCCCCGGACAGGGACCTACGAGCAGTACTTC.

There are many counts of this clonotype. The rearrangement links TRBV10-3 to TRBJ2-1; 7 bases align to TRBD2. This CDR3 region has 16 residues. V dropped 4 bases and J dropped 5; count of bases not matched to a gene: 11. Germline V gene lookup returns CDR1 ENHRY and CDR2 SYGVKD. The CDR3 DNA reads TGTGCCATCAGTGGAAACCCCCTAGCGGTCCACAATGAGCAGTTCTTC. It specifies CAISGNPLAVHNEQFF.

There are many counts of this clonotype. V and J are TRBV4-2 and TRBJ2-7, with 7 bases identical to TRBD2. This CDR3 is built from 17 residues. CDR1 and CDR2 from the germline V gene are LGHNA and YNFKEQ. The V gene end was trimmed by 1 base and the J gene end by 0 bases; junction bases not matched to a gene: 9. CDR3 coding DNA: TGTGCCAGCAGCCAAGGGGTTCCGAGCGGGGCCTCCTACGAGCAGTACTTC. This translates into CASSQGVPSGASYEQYF.

This clonotype was observed at least ten times. This sequence joins TRBV28 and TRBJ2-3; TRBD2 agrees at 12 bases. Germline lookup yields CDR1 MDHEN and CDR2 SYDVKM. The ends lost 5 bases at V and 2 bases at J; junction bases unmatched: 5. This CDR3 has 16 residues. The CDR3 region has the DNA TGTGCCAGCAGTCTAGCGGGAGGGATTCACACAGATACGCAGTATTTT. Encoded protein: CASSLAGGIHTDTQYF.

V gene TRBV12-3 or TRBV12-4 combines with J gene TRBJ1-1; 8 bases are a match to TRBD1. V lost 5 bases and J lost 5; bases outside the gene matches: 7. The CDR3 length is 14 residues. The CDR3 is CASSPTGDGTEAFF. The CDR3 DNA is TGTGCCAGCAGTCCGACAGGGGATGGGACTGAAGCTTTCTTT.

This chain connects TRBV7-2 to TRBJ2-7, with D perhaps matching TRBD2 (6 bases). The CDR3 spans 15 residues. Between the trimmed V and J ends, which lost 2 bases and 3 bases, there was a span of 14 bases. Germline CDR1 is SGHTA and CDR2 is FQGNSA. The CDR3 spells CASSLSGTDFYEQYF. In DNA, the CDR3 is TGTGCCAGCAGCTTAAGTGGGACTGATTTCTACGAGCAGTACTTC.

V is TRBV5-1 and J is TRBJ1-1, with 8 positions matching TRBD1. With V trimmed by 4 bases and J by 7 bases, 6 bases remained unmatched. This CDR3 spans 13 amino acids. From germline, CDR1 is SGHRS and CDR2 YFSETQ. The CDR3, as DNA: TGCGCCAGCAGCAAGGACAGGGCCGATGAAGCTTTCTTT. It encodes CASSKDRADEAFF.

This chain uses TRBV4-2 with TRBJ1-2, with 8 bases identical to TRBD1. Looked up from germline, CDR1 is LGHNA and CDR2 is YNFKEQ. Trimming took 2 bases from V and 8 from J; bases not matched to a gene: 7. The CDR3 has 14 residues. Written as DNA, the CDR3 is TGTGCCAGCAGCCAACCTCAGGGGGCGGGCGGCTACACCTTC. This sequence encodes CASSQPQGAGGYTF.

This sequence joins TRBV5-6 and TRBJ2-1; TRBD1 or TRBD2 may be the D gene (5 bases each). CDR1 and CDR2 (germline): SGHDT, YYEEEE. The CDR3 contains 15 residues. V was pared by 4 bases and J by 4 bases, with 15 bases between. CDR3 DNA sequence: TGTGCCAGCAGCCCTGGGGACGCGCCGTACAATGAGCAGTTCTTC. Amino acids: CASSPGDAPYNEQFF.

This chain joins TRBV6-5 and TRBJ2-6; tentative D call: TRBD1 (6 bases). Trimming shortened V by 2 bases and J by 0 bases, and 8 bases separated the two germline ends. In germline, CDR1 is MNHEY, CDR2 SVGAGI. The CDR3 sequence is 16 residues long. The CDR3: CASSYGQTSGANVLTF. CDR3 bases: TGTGCCAGCAGTTACGGACAGACCTCTGGGGCCAACGTCCTGACTTTC.

This clonotype was observed a handful of times. The chain recombines TRBV20-1 with TRBJ1-4; no firm D call. The CDR3 is 13 residues long. V was pared by 5 bases and J by 4 bases, with 11 bases between. The germline CDR1 and CDR2 sequences are DFQATT and SNEGSKA (reference sequence). The CDR3 is CSAGIGNNEKLFF. CDR3 DNA: TGCAGTGCTGGGATCGGCAATAATGAAAAACTGTTTTTT.

This clonotype came up a few times. J is TRBJ2-5 and V is TRBV7-6; D may be TRBD1 (6 bases). Trimming left V 4 bases short and J 5 bases short, with 20 bases between. The CDR3 has 16 amino acids. CDR1 is SGHVS, CDR2 FNYEAQ, per germline. The CDR3 sequence: CASSWGPSGSQETQYF. CDR3 DNA sequence: TGTGCCAGCAGCTGGGGGCCTTCCGGGTCTCAGGAGACCCAGTACTTC.

This clonotype was seen many times. The CDR3 region is CASSLRGLAKITDTQYF. As DNA, the CDR3 is TGTGCCAGCAGTTTGAGGGGACTAGCGAAGATCACAGATACGCAGTATTTT. The chain uses TRBV7-8 and TRBJ2-3; TRBD2 aligns across 10 bases. CDR3 length: 17 residues. V shed 6 bases, J shed 2 bases, and the junction held 11 bases outside the gene matches. Per the germline V gene, CDR1 is SGHVS and CDR2 is FQNEAQ.

Many counts were recorded for this clonotype. The V and J genes are TRBV2 and TRBJ2-2; possibly TRBD2 for D (6 bases). The V gene's germline CDR1 is SNHLY and CDR2 FYNNEI. The V and J ends lost 8 bases and 5 bases respectively, with 21 bases between them. The CDR3 has 16 amino acids. As DNA, the CDR3 is TGTGCCAGCGGGGGGTTATGGCAGAAGGAGACCGGGGAGCTGTTTTTT. It codes for CASGGLWQKETGELFF.

This clonotype occurred a few times. This chain joins TRBV10-3 and TRBJ2-1; 9 bases match TRBD2. This CDR3 is built from 17 residues. V lost 4 bases and J lost 7; bases outside the gene matches: 14. CDR1 is ENHRY, CDR2 SYGVKD, per germline. CDR3: CAISGGGWREGLNEQFF. CDR3 coding DNA: TGTGCCATCAGTGGGGGAGGATGGCGGGAGGGACTTAATGAGCAGTTCTTC.

This clonotype has ten or more counts. The chain uses TRBV4-2 and TRBJ2-6, with 7 bases identical to TRBD1. Per the germline V gene, CDR1 is LGHNA and CDR2 is YNFKEQ. Trimming removed 5 bases from V and 4 bases from J; junction bases left unmatched: 11. This CDR3 region has 17 residues. The CDR3 DNA sequence: TGTGCCAGCAGCGTTGAGACAGGGTTCTCCGGGGCCAACGTCCTGACTTTC. It yields the protein CASSVETGFSGANVLTF.

This clonotype was observed at least ten times. The chain carries TRBV11-2 and TRBJ2-3; D is tentatively TRBD1 or TRBD2 (5 bases each). The CDR3 runs 15 residues. Germline CDR1 and CDR2: SGHAT and FQNNGV. Trimming stripped 2 bases from V and 2 bases from J, with 11 bases between. The CDR3 DNA sequence: TGTGCCAGCAGCTTATGGCCAGGGACCACAGATACGCAGTATTTT. Protein product: CASSLWPGTTDTQYF.

This clonotype appeared many times. The chain links TRBV20-1 to TRBJ1-4; 9 nucleotides match TRBD1. This CDR3 region has 12 residues. Germline V CDR1 and CDR2: DFQATT, SNEGSKA (reference sequence). CDR3 amino acids: CRPDRGREKLFF. In nucleotides, the CDR3 is TGCAGACCGGACAGGGGTCGCGAAAAACTGTTTTTT.

This sequence joins TRBV29-1 and TRBJ2-3; D unresolved. The CDR3 spans 14 residues. The V gene's germline CDR1 is SQVTM and CDR2 ANQGSEA. The V end lost 2 bases, the J end lost 4 bases, and 13 bases lay between the germline ends. CDR3 region: CSVERNRLADTQYF. Here the CDR3 DNA reads TGCAGCGTTGAACGGAACCGGCTGGCAGATACGCAGTATTTT.

The chain is built from TRBV7-3 and TRBJ1-1; D unresolved. This CDR3 comprises 14 residues. Germline V gives CDR1 SGHTA, CDR2 FQGTGA. Trimming removed 2 bases at V and 1 base at J, with 8 bases between. The CDR3, as DNA: TGTGCCAGCAGCTTATCTAACAAGAACACTGAAGCTTTCTTT. This codes for CASSLSNKNTEAFF.

This clonotype was observed a few times. This rearrangement joins TRBV20-1 to TRBJ1-6; D may be TRBD1 (5 bases). The CDR3 consists of 15 residues. The germline V gene has CDR1 DFQATT and CDR2 SNEGSKA (reference sequence). The germline V and J ends were trimmed by 0 bases and 9 bases, with 15 bases remaining between them. The CDR3 sequence: CSARDAGTMGSPLHF. The CDR3 nucleotides read TGCAGTGCTAGAGATGCGGGGACCATGGGTTCACCCCTCCACTTT.

J is TRBJ2-7 and V is TRBV20-1; D is undetermined. Germline V lookup: CDR1 DFQATT, CDR2 SNEGSKA (reference sequence). The V gene lost 6 bases and the J gene lost 7 bases, with 13 bases spanning the gap. This CDR3 is 11 amino acids long. This CDR3 reads CSAAAMKEQYF. CDR3 DNA: TGCAGTGCGGCGGCCATGAAGGAGCAGTACTTC.

This clonotype occurred a few times. The chain is built from TRBV4-2 and TRBJ2-7; the match to TRBD1 covers 12 bases. CDR3 length: 19 residues. The trim removed 0 bases at V and 2 bases at J, leaving 11 bases unmatched. The germline gives CDR1 LGHNA, CDR2 YNFKEQ. The CDR3 DNA sequence: TGTGCCAGCAGCCAAGACCCCCTGGGGACAGGGGGCAGGGCCTACGAGCAGTACTTC. Translating gives CASSQDPLGTGGRAYEQYF.

CDR3 protein: CASSPEGTGSSYEQYF. CDR3 nucleotides: TGTGCCAGCAGCCCTGAAGGGACAGGGTCCTCCTACGAGCAGTACTTC. The rearrangement uses TRBV27 and TRBJ2-7, with 9 bases matching TRBD1. J lost 0 bases, V lost 6 bases, and 9 bases had no gene match. Looked up from germline, CDR1 is MNHEY and CDR2 is SMNVEV (reference sequence). There are 16 residues in the CDR3.